This TCR beta chain was recorded in a study of blood T cell repertoires in COVID-19. Study at large: In each case, the material was cDNA or gDNA derived from T cells, B-cell-depleted T cells, or PBMCs.

The protocol was immunoSEQ multiplex PCR, while the TCRdb copy is restricted to in-frame clones and leaves out a portion. The sample consists of more than 200,000 clones, 80% to 90% of them appearing once. CDR3 size: 14 residues. Trimming removed 3 bases from V and 0 bases from J, with 6 bases in between. CDR1 SGHTA and CDR2 FQGNSA come from the germline V gene. This clone was seen once. The Seattle patients joined while their infection was active and were tracked longitudinally afterward. Sequenced sample: peripheral blood. The V gene is TRBV7-2, the J gene TRBJ1-3, with a tentative D call TRBD1 (5 bases). The receptor comes from a woman of 80 years or more with COVID-19, enrolled during active disease. CDR3 sequence (DNA): TGTGCCAGCAGCTTGACAGACTCTGGAAACACCATATATTTT. Its protein is CASSLTDSGNTIYF.